The T cell receptor beta chain under discussion was sequenced for a study of post-analysis software for immune sequencing data. Study-level findings and limits: When patients were compared with controls, 4 or 5 TRBV segments were more frequent, TRBV5-6, TRBV5-1 and TRBV20-1 among them. Normalized Chao1 diversity in multiple sclerosis patients fell significantly below that of controls. Samples from a shared batch, those prepared together, strongly co-clustered by F measure.

Tagging with unique molecular identifiers was a feature of the TCR beta cDNA libraries. The T cell input of roughly 0.95 to 11 million gave around 450,000 cDNA molecules. TCRdb re-derived calls from the PCR reads in MiXCR, one entry per CDR3 protein. The sample holds approximately 660,000 distinct CDR3 sequences, approximately 60% seen once. V shed 3 bases, J shed 5 bases, and the junction held 12 bases outside the gene matches. This CDR3 comprises 16 residues. CDR1 is DFQATT and CDR2 is SNEGSKA in the germline V gene (reference sequence). Regarding this clonotype: Its target is unknown.

The sequence derives from a girl aged 2 to 9 with multiple sclerosis. This chain connects TRBV20-1 to TRBJ2-5; the match to TRBD1 covers 10 bases. The sequencing input was blood. The CDR3: CSASIGRTGGFETQYF. The CDR3 DNA reads TGCAGTGCTAGTATTGGTCGGACAGGGGGGTTTGAGACCCAGTACTTC.